This TCR beta chain was recorded in a study of blood T cell repertoires in COVID-19. The overall study: Acute-phase and convalescent COVID-19 samples originated in the United States, Italy and Spain.

The length of the CDR3 is 15 residues. The germline V and J ends were trimmed by 1 base and 2 bases, with 10 bases remaining between them. CDR1 and CDR2 (germline): SGHTA, FQGNSA. Clones were read by immunoSEQ multiplex PCR, and TCRdb kept only the in-frame ones, dropping some. The sample includes some 45,000 clones, over 80% of them seen just once. The sequence was collected from a human donor in a cohort sampled during active COVID-19. The chain combines TRBV7-2 with TRBJ2-3, with D possibly being TRBD2 (6 bases). Sequenced material: peripheral blood. As DNA, the CDR3 is TGTGCCAGCAGCTTAGTGGCTAGCGACACAGATACGCAGTATTTT. Amino acid sequence: CASSLVASDTDTQYF.